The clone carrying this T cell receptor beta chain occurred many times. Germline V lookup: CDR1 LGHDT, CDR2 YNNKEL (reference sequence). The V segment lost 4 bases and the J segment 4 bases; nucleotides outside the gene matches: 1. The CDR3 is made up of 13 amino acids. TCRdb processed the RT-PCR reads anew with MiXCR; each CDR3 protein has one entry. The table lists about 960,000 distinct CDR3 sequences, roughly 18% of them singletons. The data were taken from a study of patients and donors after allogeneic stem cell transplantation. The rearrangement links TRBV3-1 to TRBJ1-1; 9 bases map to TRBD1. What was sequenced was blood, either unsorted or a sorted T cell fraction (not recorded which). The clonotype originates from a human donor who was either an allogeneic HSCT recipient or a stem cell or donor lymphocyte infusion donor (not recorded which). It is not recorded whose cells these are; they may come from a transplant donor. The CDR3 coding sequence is TGTGCCAGCAGCCGGGACAGGGTCACTGAAGCTTTCTTT. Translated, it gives CASSRDRVTEAFF.